Shown below are 27 T cell receptor beta chains from a single sample sequenced in a study of cytomegalovirus exposure and HLA in healthy donors. PCR amplification relied on 60 Vbeta primers (plus 13 Jbeta primers). Clones were read by immunoSEQ multiplex PCR, and TCRdb kept only the in-frame ones, dropping some. The table has some 120,000 clones, roughly 74% seen once. The sequenced sample consisted of PBMCs. The receptors derive from a woman aged 50 to 60 in good health and CMV-seropositive.

This clone was recorded a few times. V is TRBV5-6 and J is TRBJ2-1, with 9 bases lining up with TRBD1. CDR1 and CDR2 from the germline V gene are SGHDT and YYEEEE. The CDR3 consists of 12 residues. Trimming at V came to 4 bases and at J to 9 bases, leaving 2 bases not matched to a gene. The CDR3 protein is CASSPDRGEQFF. CDR3 DNA: TGTGCCAGCAGCCCGGACAGGGGTGAGCAGTTCTTC. The whole variable domain, remainder taken from reference TRBV5-6 and TRBJ2-1, is DAGVTQSPTHLIKTRGQQVTLRCSPKSGHDTVSWYQQALGQGPQFIFQYYEEEERQRGNFPDRFSGHQFPNYSSELNVNALLLGDSALYLCASSPDRGEQFFGPGTRLTVL.

This sequence joins TRBV19 and TRBJ1-3; D is uncertain. The ends were cut back, 7 bases at V and 10 bases at J, with 17 bases in the middle. CDR3 length: 13 residues. CDR1 and CDR2 (germline): LNHDA, SQIVND (reference sequence). The CDR3, as DNA: TGTGCCAGTACAAGCCGGGTTCGGTGGACCATATATTTT. It specifies CASTSRVRWTIYF. Full variable domain (missing parts from reference TRBV19 and TRBJ1-3): DGGITQSPKYLFRKEGQNVTLSCEQNLNHDAMYWYRQDPGQGLRLIYYSQIVNDFQKGDIAEGYSVSREKKESFPLTVTSAQKNPTAFYLCASTSRVRWTIYFGEGSWLTVV.

This chain's CDR3 is CAYPEGVSDTQYF. In nucleotides, the CDR3 is TGTGCCTACCCAGAAGGGGTTTCAGATACGCAGTATTTT. This chain connects TRBV30 to TRBJ2-3; D perhaps matches TRBD1 (5 bases). V was shortened by 7 bases and J by 4 bases, with 15 bases between the two germline ends. The CDR3 covers 13 residues. Per germline, CDR1 GTSNPN and CDR2 SVGIG (reference sequence).

This clone has only a few counts. The CDR3 here is CAPRAYEQYF. The CDR3 DNA is TGTGCCCCCCGGGCCTACGAGCAGTACTTC. The rearrangement joins TRBV7-9 to TRBJ2-7; D uncertain. CDR1 SEHNR and CDR2 FQNEAQ come from the germline V gene (reference sequence). There are 10 residues in the CDR3. V was cut by 11 bases and J by 2 bases, with 7 bases left in between.

This clone has just one count. The chain is built from TRBV7-9 and TRBJ2-5, with a tentative D call TRBD1 (5 bases). Trimming took 5 bases from V and 5 from J, leaving 12 bases between them. The CDR3 is 13 amino acids. Germline values: CDR1 SEHNR, CDR2 FQNEAQ (reference sequence). CDR3 in DNA: TGTGCCAGCAGCATTCAGGGATCGGAGACCCAGTACTTC. It yields the protein CASSIQGSETQYF.

This clone came up once. The chain uses TRBV7-9 and TRBJ2-3; possible D gene TRBD2, 5 bases. Trimming took off 1 base at V and 8 bases at J, with 7 bases between the two ends. The CDR3 is made up of 12 amino acids. The V gene's germline CDR1 is SEHNR and CDR2 FQNEAQ (reference sequence). The CDR3 spells CASSLVGGTQYF. As DNA, the CDR3 is TGTGCCAGCAGCTTAGTCGGAGGTACGCAGTATTTT.

The V call is TRBV5-4, the J call TRBJ1-2; 8 bases are shared with TRBD1. Germline-derived CDR1 and CDR2 are SGHNT and YYREEE (reference sequence). The trim removed 2 bases at V and 3 bases at J, leaving 3 bases unmatched. This CDR3 region has 14 residues. Here the CDR3 reads CASSLYRGDYGYTF. The CDR3 nucleotides read TGTGCCAGCAGCTTATACAGGGGGGACTATGGCTACACCTTC. Drawing the rest from reference TRBV5-4 and TRBJ1-2, the complete variable domain is ETGVTQSPTHLIKTRGQQVTLRCSSQSGHNTVSWYQQALGQGPQFIFQYYREEENGRGNFPPRFSGLQFPNYSSELNVNALELDDSALYLCASSLYRGDYGYTFGSGTRLTVV.

This chain connects TRBV7-9 to TRBJ2-5, with D possibly matching TRBD1 (5 bases). Germline V lookup: CDR1 SEHNR, CDR2 FQNEAQ (reference sequence). V was clipped by 3 bases and J by 3 bases, with 8 bases between them. The CDR3 has 13 residues. The CDR3 protein is CASSFTGEETQYF. CDR3 in DNA: TGTGCCAGCAGCTTTACAGGTGAAGAGACCCAGTACTTC. The full variable domain, its missing parts supplied by reference TRBV7-9 and TRBJ2-5, is DTGVSQNPRHKITKRGQNVTFRCDPISEHNRLYWYRQTLGQGPEFLTYFQNEAQLEKSRLLSDRFSAERPKGSFSTLEIQRTEQGDSAMYLCASSFTGEETQYFGPGTRLLVL.

The CDR3 sequence is CASSLDRGGWYF. As DNA, the CDR3 is TGTGCCAGCAGCTTGGACAGGGGGGGCTGGTACTTC. The chain is built from TRBV7-2 and TRBJ2-7; 10 nucleotides line up with TRBD1. CDR1 and CDR2 (germline): SGHTA, FQGNSA. CDR3 length equals 12 residues. Trimming at V came to 3 bases and at J to 12 bases, leaving 5 bases not matched to a gene.

This clone occurred a few times. V gene TRBV6-1 combines with J gene TRBJ2-2; D call uncertain. This CDR3 region has 13 residues. Germline lookup yields CDR1 MNHNS and CDR2 SASEGT. V lost 9 bases and J lost 0, with 8 bases in between. CDR3 protein: CASLPPNTGELFF. CDR3 coding DNA: TGTGCCAGTCTTCCCCCGAACACCGGGGAGCTGTTTTTT.

This sequence joins TRBV14 and TRBJ1-2; D gene ambiguous. This CDR3 comprises 16 residues. Looked up from germline, CDR1 is SGHDN and CDR2 is FVKESK. The ends were cut back, 4 bases at V and 1 base at J, with 16 bases in the middle. In DNA, the CDR3 is TGTGCCAGCAGCCGCCTTGGAGGGCCTAATAACTATGGCTACACCTTC. Residues: CASSRLGGPNNYGYTF. The variable domain in full, with the rest retrieved from reference TRBV14 and TRBJ1-2, is EAGVTQFPSHSVIEKGQTVTLRCDPISGHDNLYWYRRVMGKEIKFLLHFVKESKQDESGMPNNRFLAERTGGTYSTLKVQPAELEDSGVYFCASSRLGGPNNYGYTFGSGTRLTVV.

The rearrangement links TRBV5-1 to TRBJ1-2; perhaps TRBD1 as D (6 bases). With 4 bases removed from V and 2 bases from J, the gap between germline ends came to 12 bases. Germline V gives CDR1 SGHRS, CDR2 YFSETQ. This CDR3 spans 14 amino acids. The CDR3 bases are TGCGCCAGCAGCCGGGAGGGGGGGAACTATGGCTACACCTTC. Translating gives CASSREGGNYGYTF.

This chain uses TRBV4-1 with TRBJ1-3; D gene uncertain. Per the germline V gene, CDR1 is MGHRA and CDR2 is YSYEKL. This CDR3 region has 14 residues. V was shortened by 1 base and J by 4 bases, with 8 bases between the two germline ends. Here the CDR3 reads CASSQVPVGNTIYF. In DNA form, the CDR3 reads TGCGCCAGCAGCCAAGTACCGGTGGGAAACACCATATATTTT.

A single count supports this clone. The chain couples TRBV27 to TRBJ2-5, with D maybe TRBD2 (6 bases). The V gene's germline CDR1 is MNHEY and CDR2 SMNVEV (reference sequence). V lost 3 bases to trimming and J lost 4 bases, with 12 bases between them. CDR3 length equals 14 residues. CDR3 nucleotides: TGTGCCAGCAGTTTTGGGAGGATGGGAGAGACCCAGTACTTC. Its protein product is CASSFGRMGETQYF.

This clone was detected once. J is TRBJ2-1 and V is TRBV5-1; TRBD2 aligns across 8 bases. The CDR3 loop spans 15 amino acids. The germline CDR1 and CDR2 sequences are SGHRS and YFSETQ. The V and J ends lost 4 bases and 2 bases, in that order; junction bases with no gene match: 5. The CDR3 DNA sequence: TGCGCCAGCAGCCTATTAGCGGGGACCTACAATGAGCAGTTCTTC. Translating it yields CASSLLAGTYNEQFF.

This chain connects TRBV7-9 to TRBJ2-3; 13 positions agree with TRBD2. This CDR3 comprises 18 residues. Germline CDR1 is SEHNR and CDR2 is FQNEAQ (reference sequence). With V trimmed by 8 bases and J by 2 bases, 13 bases remained unmatched. In nucleotides, the CDR3 is TGTGCCAGCGGCCCCCGGCGACTAGCGGGGGGTTCCACAGATACGCAGTATTTT. It is translated as CASGPRRLAGGSTDTQYF. Filled out from reference TRBV7-9 and TRBJ2-3, the complete variable domain reads DTGVSQNPRHKITKRGQNVTFRCDPISEHNRLYWYRQTLGQGPEFLTYFQNEAQLEKSRLLSDRFSAERPKGSFSTLEIQRTEQGDSAMYLCASGPRRLAGGSTDTQYFGPGTRLTVL.

The rearrangement links TRBV4-3 to TRBJ2-6, with D perhaps matching TRBD2 (6 bases). The CDR3 has 16 amino acids. V gave up 0 bases and J gave up 1 base, with 7 bases separating them. Germline lookup yields CDR1 LGHNA and CDR2 YSLEER. The CDR3 sequence: CASSQERGSGANVLTF. The CDR3 DNA follows: TGCGCCAGCAGCCAAGAGCGGGGTTCTGGGGCCAACGTCCTGACTTTC.

Concerning this clone: A much larger clone differs by one base, so this may be a read error. The rearrangement links TRBV6-1 to TRBJ1-4, with 9 nucleotides matching TRBD1. The germline V gene has CDR1 MNHNS and CDR2 SASEGT. The CDR3 is 16 amino acids. The CDR3 loop reads CASNEGGGQGNEKLFF. CDR3 nucleotides: TGTGCCAGCAATGAAGGGGGAGGACAGGGGAATGAAAAACTGTTTTTT.

This clone was picked up many times. V is TRBV27 and J is TRBJ1-4; no clear D. The CDR3 extends over 13 amino acids. Germline CDR1 and CDR2: MNHEY and SMNVEV (reference sequence). V gave up 5 bases and J gave up 9 bases, with 13 bases separating them. Here the CDR3 DNA reads TGTGCCAGCAGTCCCCCTCCAGGCAAAAAACTGTTTTTT. It translates to CASSPPPGKKLFF.

This chain joins TRBV30 and TRBJ1-2, with a weak D call TRBD1 (6 bases). Germline CDR1 and CDR2: GTSNPN and SVGIG (reference sequence). V shed 4 bases and J shed 3 bases, with 12 bases lying between them. The CDR3 runs to 13 residues. CDR3 in amino acids: CAWTGGRDYGYTF. CDR3 sequence (DNA): TGTGCCTGGACCGGGGGGCGAGACTATGGCTACACCTTC.

In DNA, the CDR3 is TGTGCCAGCAGGCCAGGGTCGGGGGATTCACCCCTCCACTTT. Amino acids: CASRPGSGDSPLHF. V and J are TRBV27 and TRBJ1-6, with D possibly TRBD1 on 5 matching bases. V was pared by 6 bases and J by 8 bases, with 14 bases between. CDR3 length equals 14 residues. The germline CDR1 and CDR2 sequences are MNHEY and SMNVEV (reference sequence).

The J gene is TRBJ2-7, the V gene TRBV4-2, with TRBD1 matching over 7 bases. The germline gives CDR1 LGHNA, CDR2 YNFKEQ. This CDR3 is built from 15 residues. V was clipped by 4 bases and J by 4 bases; unmatched bases: 10. CDR3 in DNA: TGTGCCAGCAGCCCAGAGAGACAGGGAGTGTACGAGCAGTACTTC. Protein: CASSPERQGVYEQYF.

The genes are TRBV7-9 and TRBJ1-4; D gene ambiguous. Germline V lookup: CDR1 SEHNR, CDR2 FQNEAQ (reference sequence). The CDR3 consists of 14 residues. With 5 bases removed from V and 8 bases from J, the gap between germline ends came to 15 bases. The CDR3 spells CASSPRRLGEKLFF. Here the CDR3 DNA reads TGTGCCAGCAGCCCCCGGAGGCTGGGAGAAAAACTGTTTTTT.

This chain links TRBV5-1 with TRBJ2-7; D unresolved. Trimming took off 1 base at V and 3 bases at J, with 8 bases between the two ends. The CDR3 length is 13 residues. CDR1 is SGHRS, CDR2 YFSETQ, per germline. The DNA for the CDR3 is TGCGCCAGCAGCTTGACGTCCTACTACGAGCAGTACTTC. It translates to CASSLTSYYEQYF.

The chain employs TRBV29-1 and TRBJ1-1, with D unresolved. Germline CDR1 and CDR2: SQVTM and ANQGSEA. The CDR3 contains 13 residues. Trimming cost V 3 bases and J 3 bases, with 11 bases left between them. CDR3 sequence: CSVDTNMDTEAFF. CDR3 nucleotide sequence: TGCAGCGTTGACACGAACATGGACACTGAAGCTTTCTTT.

The V call is TRBV13, the J call TRBJ1-1; D is perhaps TRBD1 (5 bases). CDR3 length equals 14 residues. V shed 5 bases and J shed 7 bases, with 17 bases lying between them. CDR1 is PRHDT, CDR2 FYEKMQ, per germline (reference sequence). CDR3 DNA: TGTGCCAGCAGCGTGGGGCGGGGGGTTGGTGAAGCTTTCTTT. Encoded protein: CASSVGRGVGEAFF.

The chain uses TRBV6-1 and TRBJ2-7; tentatively, D is TRBD1 (6 bases). The CDR3 extends over 15 amino acids. With 2 bases removed from V and 2 bases from J, the gap between germline ends came to 13 bases. Germline-derived CDR1 and CDR2 are MNHNS and SASEGT. The CDR3: CASSESAGDPYEQYF. CDR3 DNA: TGTGCCAGCAGTGAATCGGCAGGGGACCCCTACGAGCAGTACTTC.